The subject of this entry is one T cell receptor beta chain. These data originate in a study of blood T cell repertoires in COVID-19. Study background: There were acute and convalescent COVID-19 samples, and they came from the United States, Italy and Spain. T cells, B-cell-depleted T cells, or PBMCs supplied cDNA or gDNA.

CDR1 is SEHNR, CDR2 FQNEAQ, per germline (reference sequence). Trimming pared 0 bases from V and 6 bases from J, leaving 11 bases between. This CDR3 has 14 residues. Original analysis: Estimation of nucleated cell counts relied on the amplification of reference gene primers. Data came from immunoSEQ multiplex PCR; TCRdb stores just in-frame clones and leaves some out. The D gene and trimming were derived from the DNA, and the V and J assignments and clone size from that table. The sample has roughly 150,000 clones, under 85% seen once. Seattle cases were enrolled at active infection and followed longitudinally.

The gene calls are TRBV7-9 and TRBJ1-1; possible D gene TRBD1, 6 bases. The specimen was peripheral blood. The sequence was obtained from a man older than 75 with COVID-19, enrolled during active disease. CDR3 in DNA: TGTGCCAGCAGCTTAGCGGGGGGGCTCGCTGAAGCTTTCTTT. Its protein is CASSLAGGLAEAFF.